This TCR beta chain appears in the sequencing data of a study of shared clonotypes between healthy human individuals. Several immunoSEQ 96-well plates shared each subset's DNA, each plate a replicate. Generated by immunoSEQ multiplex PCR, the TCRdb table keeps only in-frame clones and is missing some. The sample lists hundreds of thousands of clones; roughly 98% were seen once. In the naive CD8 group, cells lacked CD45RO and were positively selected for CCR7, so terminally differentiated effector memory CD45RA+ cells were left out. The V gene lost 4 bases and the J gene lost 6 bases, with 7 bases spanning the gap. CDR3 length equals 12 residues. Looked up from germline, CDR1 is MNHEY and CDR2 is SMNVEV (reference sequence).

The chain uses TRBV27 and TRBJ2-1; D remains unclear. Sequencing input: naive CD8+ T cells sorted from blood. This TCR was sampled from a man between 25 and 39 years old in good health. CDR3 loop: CASSSRFNEQFF. CDR3 DNA: TGTGCCAGCAGTTCCCGATTCAATGAGCAGTTCTTC.